This paragraph covers one T cell receptor beta chain sequence. Profiling relied on immunoSEQ multiplex PCR, and the TCRdb table lists in-frame clones only, not all of them. The data show about 2,800 clones, roughly 25% seen once. Deletions cut 2 bases from V and 3 bases from J, with 20 bases between. CDR1 SGHNT and CDR2 YENEEA come from the germline V gene. There are 17 residues in the CDR3. This entry belongs to a study of T cells in localized non-small cell lung cancer. Sample: normal lung tissue next to the tumor, taken before any cancer treatment. The sequence derives from a male donor at least 60 years old with stage II lung adenocarcinoma. The chain couples TRBV11-3 to TRBJ2-7; D is uncertain. CDR3 in DNA: TGTGCCAGCAGCTTATTAGGGTTAGGAAACAGTTTCTACGAGCAGTACTTC. Its protein is CASSLLGLGNSFYEQYF.